A selection of T cell receptor beta chains follows, all from one sample in a study of T-cell memory formation after mild COVID-19. MiXCR was run by TCRdb on the 5' RACE reads, yielding one entry per CDR3 protein. The sample lists 400,000 to 500,000 distinct CDR3 sequences; roughly 17% were seen once. Sequenced sample: PBMCs or a T cell subset sorted from them (not recorded which). The receptors derive from a man aged 18 to 30 who had mild COVID-19 (a few samples of this study predate the infection). Cell type and time point are not known. Each CDR3 is given with its conserved first and last residue. The order of the fields is CDR3 DNA, CDR3 protein, J gene, D gene, V gene, clone size. A D gene is named only where the DNA matches it firmly. A row's size may be missing; if present it is once, few, many or a size class.

DNA: TGTGCCAGCAGCTTCGGGACTAGCGGGGGGGCCACCGGGGAGCTGTTTTTT; CDR3: CASSFGTSGGATGELFF; J: TRBJ2-2; D: TRBD2; V: TRBV7-2; size: NA
DNA: TGTGCCAGCAGCTTCGGGGAAAGCAATCAGCCCCAGCATTTT; CDR3: CASSFGESNQPQHF; J: TRBJ1-5; D: NA; V: TRBV7-9; size: NA
DNA: TGTGCCAGCATTCGGATGGGGGCGCCGGGCTATGGCTACACCTTC; CDR3: CASIRMGAPGYGYTF; J: TRBJ1-2; D: NA; V: TRBV6-2/TRBV6-3; size: NA
DNA: TGTGCCAGCAGCATCCGTTGGGACACTGAAGCTTTCTTT; CDR3: CASSIRWDTEAFF; J: TRBJ1-1; D: NA; V: TRBV12-3/TRBV12-4; size: NA
DNA: TGTGCCAGCAGTTACTCGGGGGCCCTTGGCCCGGAGACCCAGTACTTC; CDR3: CASSYSGALGPETQYF; J: TRBJ2-5; D: NA; V: TRBV6-5; size: NA
DNA: TGTGCCAGCAGTTACGGGGGAGGGTTCACCGGGGAGCTGTTTTTT; CDR3: CASSYGGGFTGELFF; J: TRBJ2-2; D: TRBD2; V: TRBV6-5; size: NA
DNA: TGTGCCAGCAGCCGAGGGTTACTAGCGGGGGCCAATGAGCAGTTCTTC; CDR3: CASSRGLLAGANEQFF; J: TRBJ2-1; D: TRBD2; V: TRBV14; size: many
DNA: TGTGCCAGCAGTGAAGCCGGTGGGGACACTGAAGCTTTCTTT; CDR3: CASSEAGGDTEAFF; J: TRBJ1-1; D: NA; V: TRBV2; size: NA
DNA: TGTGCCAGCAGTTTTGCCCTGGTGGGGACCCAGTACTTC; CDR3: CASSFALVGTQYF; J: TRBJ2-5; D: NA; V: TRBV12-3/TRBV12-4; size: NA
DNA: TGTGCCAGCAGCGGATTCCGGGACAGCGATTACAATGAGCAGTTCTTC; CDR3: CASSGFRDSDYNEQFF; J: TRBJ2-1; D: TRBD1; V: TRBV12-3/TRBV12-4; size: NA
DNA: TGTGCCAGCAGTGAAATGGCGAGGGGGCAGGATAATTCACCCCTCCACTTT; CDR3: CASSEMARGQDNSPLHF; J: TRBJ1-6; D: TRBD1; V: TRBV25-1; size: NA
DNA: TGTGCCAGCAGCTTCGGTCCAGGGAGGTACTATGGCTACACCTTC; CDR3: CASSFGPGRYYGYTF; J: TRBJ1-2; D: NA; V: TRBV11-2; size: NA
DNA: TGTGCCAGCAGTCCCACAGGGTCCCGTGGCTACACCTTC; CDR3: CASSPTGSRGYTF; J: TRBJ1-2; D: NA; V: TRBV7-2; size: many
DNA: TGCGCCAGCAGCCAAGTGGGGACAGGGCGGAGGAACACTGAAGCTTTCTTT; CDR3: CASSQVGTGRRNTEAFF; J: TRBJ1-1; D: TRBD1; V: TRBV4-3; size: many
DNA: TGTGCCAGCAGTTGGGTAGCGGGTTTGAATGAGCAGTTCTTC; CDR3: CASSWVAGLNEQFF; J: TRBJ2-1; D: TRBD2; V: TRBV12-3/TRBV12-4; size: NA
DNA: TGCGCCAGCATGCGGTTGGAGGGGGCCGGCGAGCAGTACTTC; CDR3: CASMRLEGAGEQYF; J: TRBJ2-7; D: NA; V: TRBV5-1; size: NA
DNA: TGTGCCAGCAGTGAGGGACTAGCTGTGGATACGCAGTATTTT; CDR3: CASSEGLAVDTQYF; J: TRBJ2-3; D: TRBD2; V: TRBV12-3/TRBV12-4; size: NA
DNA: TGTGCCAGCAGCTTCCTGGGTGGGTCCGGGGAGCTGTTTTTT; CDR3: CASSFLGGSGELFF; J: TRBJ2-2; D: NA; V: TRBV3-1; size: few
DNA: TGTGCCACCAGCAGAGATGGGGGTGCAACAGATACGCAGTATTTT; CDR3: CATSRDGGATDTQYF; J: TRBJ2-3; D: NA; V: TRBV15; size: few
DNA: TGTGCCATCAGTGCGATACCCGGACAGGGGGCACCCGGGGAGCTGTTTTTT; CDR3: CAISAIPGQGAPGELFF; J: TRBJ2-2; D: TRBD1; V: TRBV10-3; size: NA
DNA: TGTGCCAGCAGTATCAGAGCTAACTATGGCTACACCTTC; CDR3: CASSIRANYGYTF; J: TRBJ1-2; D: NA; V: TRBV27; size: once
DNA: TGTGCCAGTAGTTTTTACAGTCTCATTGGCAATCAGCCCCAGCATTTT; CDR3: CASSFYSLIGNQPQHF; J: TRBJ1-5; D: NA; V: TRBV19; size: NA